These 9 T cell receptor beta chains share one sample of origin, sequenced in a study of molecular identifiers for immune sequencing clone quantification. MiXCR, run by TCRdb on the PCR reads, gives a single entry per CDR3 protein. The data hold about 97,000 distinct CDR3 sequences, with 24% observed a single time. The specimen sequenced was naive CD8+ T cells from blood, with Jurkat cell RNA spiked in. Specified subset: FACS-sorted CD8+CD4-CCR7+CD45RA+ naive T cells. These receptors were taken from a human donor in good health. Some libraries in this study had Jurkat cell RNA spiked in.

About this clonotype: This could be a read error, since a much larger clone is one nucleotide away. The chain employs TRBV5-3 and TRBJ1-3; D ambiguous. TRBV5-3 has ORF status, its function being uncertain. The CDR3 contains 13 residues. The V end was cut by 10 bases, the J end by 2 bases, with 13 bases between. The CDR3 DNA reads as TGTGCCGGCAGCTTGGCCCCTGGAAACACCATATATTTT. As protein: CAGSLAPGNTIYF.

About this clonotype itself: A much bigger clone sits one base away, suggesting this may be a read error. The chain recombines TRBV6-5 with TRBJ1-1, with 12 bases that match TRBD1. The CDR3 extends over 16 amino acids. From germline, CDR1 is MNHEY and CDR2 SVGAGI. The CDR3 nucleotides are TGTGCCGGCAGTTACATTTGGGACAGGGGGCCCACTGAAGCTTTCTTT. Translated: CAGSYIWDRGPTEAFF.

This clonotype appeared a few times. A read error is possible here, since a much larger clone lies one base away. The chain joins TRBV4-3 to TRBJ2-3; tentative D call: TRBD2 (5 bases). The V end lost 0 bases, the J end lost 1 base, and 11 bases lay between the germline ends. The CDR3 runs to 16 residues. From germline, CDR1 is LGHNA and CDR2 YSLEER. The DNA for the CDR3 is TGCGCCAGCAGCCAAGAACTCCCAGCGGGCACAGATACGCAGTATTTT. The encoded protein is CASSQELPAGTDTQYF.

In its sample, this clonotype was seen a few times. The J gene is TRBJ2-7, the V gene TRBV7-9; D might be TRBD1 (5 bases). Germline V lookup: CDR1 SEHNR, CDR2 FQNEAQ (reference sequence). This CDR3 has 13 amino acids. Trimming removed 4 bases from V and 4 bases from J, with 11 bases in between. The CDR3 spells CASSSRGAYEQYF. The DNA of the CDR3 is TGTGCCAGCAGCTCAAGGGGTGCGTACGAGCAGTACTTC.

This clonotype has a count of ten or more. This chain connects TRBV27 to TRBJ2-7; unclear D gene. Trimming pared 3 bases from V and 2 bases from J, leaving 8 bases between. The CDR3 covers 13 residues. Germline V CDR1 and CDR2: MNHEY, SMNVEV (reference sequence). CDR3 amino acids: CASSFRPPYEQYF. CDR3 sequence (DNA): TGTGCCAGCAGTTTTCGGCCCCCCTACGAGCAGTACTTC.

This clonotype turned up a few times. The chain combines TRBV7-9 with TRBJ2-2, with 12 bases lining up with TRBD1. The trim removed 5 bases at V and 0 bases at J, leaving 16 bases unmatched. The CDR3 is 21 amino acids. Germline CDR1 and CDR2: SEHNR and FQNEAQ (reference sequence). Here the CDR3 DNA reads TGTGCCAGCAGCCCCTGGTTTGGGACAGGGGGCGGGAACGCGAACACCGGGGAGCTGTTTTTT. Amino acids: CASSPWFGTGGGNANTGELFF.

Note on this clonotype: The junction shows a germline mismatch at one end, possibly a read error. This chain links TRBV23-1 with TRBJ2-7, with a weak D call TRBD2 (5 bases). TRBV23-1 is classed as an ORF, of uncertain function. The CDR3 has 12 residues. CDR3 in DNA: TGTGCCGATCCGGGAAGCCCCTACGAGCAGTACTTC. Its protein is CADPGSPYEQYF.

This clonotype was recorded at least ten times. The chain couples TRBV4-3 to TRBJ2-1; D is ambiguous. Looked up from germline, CDR1 is LGHNA and CDR2 is YSLEER. The CDR3 covers 13 residues. The ends were cut back, 1 base at V and 8 bases at J, with 9 bases in the middle. The CDR3 bases are TGCGCCAGCAGCCAAGTTGCTGGGGATGAGCAGTTCTTC. Translated: CASSQVAGDEQFF.

V gene TRBV6-2 or TRBV6-3 combines with J gene TRBJ2-2; D is tentatively TRBD1 or TRBD2 (5 bases each). The CDR3 has 16 residues. Per the germline V gene, CDR1 is MNHEY and CDR2 is SVGEGT. Deletions cut 6 bases from V and 6 bases from J, with 20 bases between. CDR3 in DNA: TGTGCCAGCAGCCACGGGGCAGCAAAACCAGCCGGGGAGCTGTTTTTT. This encodes CASSHGAAKPAGELFF.